Listed below are T cell receptor beta chains from one sample, sequenced in a study of neurological immune-mediated disorders. TCRdb re-called the 5' RACE reads through MiXCR, storing one row per CDR3 protein. The table has 45,000 to 70,000 distinct CDR3 sequences, approximately 4.1% seen once. The sample taken for sequencing was PBMCs. The receptors stem from a man aged 45-60 years with multiple sclerosis. Each CDR3 is given with its conserved first and last residue. The D gene is left open where the match is weak. Clone size is not always given. Where it is, it says once, few, many or a class for expanded clones.

d_gene,v_gene,j_gene,abundance,CDR3aa,CDR3nt
.,TRBV5-1,TRBJ1-4,many,CASSLEGTRATNEKLFF,TGCGCCAGCAGCTTGGAGGGGACAAGAGCAACTAATGAAAAACTGTTTTTT
.,TRBV20-1,TRBJ2-1,few,CSARTLRGDNEQFF,TGCAGTGCTAGAACCCTGAGGGGGGACAATGAGCAGTTCTTC
.,TRBV5-1,TRBJ1-1,many,CASSLSTVNTEAFF,TGCGCCAGCAGCTTGTCTACAGTAAACACTGAAGCTTTCTTT
.,TRBV12-3/TRBV12-4,TRBJ1-2,many,CASSLRGEGGGYTF,TGTGCCAGCAGTTTAAGGGGGGAAGGAGGAGGCTACACCTTC
TRBD1,TRBV5-1,TRBJ1-2,many,CASSRDSNYGYTF,TGCGCCAGCAGCCGGGACAGTAACTATGGCTACACCTTC
.,TRBV27,TRBJ2-3,.,CASSLLFDIRTDTQYF,TGTGCCAGCAGTTTACTATTCGACATCCGCACAGATACGCAGTATTTT
TRBD1,TRBV20-1,TRBJ2-7,many,CSARPGTGNEQYF,TGCAGTGCCCGTCCCGGGACAGGGAACGAGCAGTACTTC
.,TRBV20-1,TRBJ2-6,many,CSASQNSGANVLTF,TGCAGTGCTAGTCAGAATTCTGGGGCCAACGTCCTGACTTTC
TRBD2,TRBV5-1,TRBJ2-1,many,CASSKAGDEQFF,TGCGCCAGCAGCAAAGCGGGAGATGAGCAGTTCTTC
.,TRBV15,TRBJ2-6,many,CATSSPSGGANVLTF,TGTGCCACCAGCAGCCCCTCGGGGGGGGCCAACGTCCTGACTTTC
TRBD2,TRBV20-1,TRBJ2-7,many,CSAVPSGRDEQYF,TGCAGTGCTGTCCCTAGCGGGAGGGACGAGCAGTACTTC
TRBD2,TRBV20-1,TRBJ2-3,many,CSASEGLASADTQYF,TGCAGTGCTAGTGAAGGACTAGCTTCGGCAGATACGCAGTATTTT
TRBD2,TRBV3-1,TRBJ2-3,many,CASSQERGRERDTQYF,TGTGCCAGCAGCCAAGAGCGTGGGCGGGAGAGGGATACGCAGTATTTT
TRBD2,TRBV11-3,TRBJ2-7,few,CASSLDRVAGKSYEQYF,TGTGCCAGCAGCTTAGATAGGGTAGCGGGGAAATCCTACGAGCAGTACTTC
TRBD1,TRBV5-6,TRBJ2-5,.,CASSLLQGPQETQYF,TGTGCCAGCAGCTTGTTACAGGGGCCCCAAGAGACCCAGTACTTC
TRBD1,TRBV5-1,TRBJ2-1,many,CASSLALTGVNEQFF,TGCGCCAGCAGCTTGGCCCTGACAGGGGTAAATGAGCAGTTCTTC
.,TRBV7-3,TRBJ2-1,many,CASSVEAEHYEQFF,TGTGCCAGCAGCGTCGAGGCCGAGCACTATGAGCAGTTCTTC
.,TRBV28,TRBJ1-1,few,CASSPGHLNTEAFF,TGTGCCAGCAGCCCGGGACACTTGAACACTGAAGCTTTCTTT
.,TRBV7-9,TRBJ2-7,many,CASSTRLEGYEQYF,TGTGCCAGCAGCACCCGACTAGAAGGCTACGAGCAGTACTTC
TRBD1,TRBV27,TRBJ1-1,many,CATMTGGYTEAFF,TGTGCCACCATGACAGGGGGCTACACTGAAGCTTTCTTT
TRBD2,TRBV5-1,TRBJ2-1,.,CASSPRTSGINNEQFF,TGCGCCAGCAGCCCCCGAACTAGCGGGATTAACAATGAGCAGTTCTTC
.,TRBV25-1,TRBJ1-1,many,CASSEGTNWSEAFF,TGTGCCAGCAGTGAGGGGACAAATTGGAGTGAAGCTTTCTTT
TRBD1,TRBV5-1,TRBJ2-3,many,CASSLDPVDRGTDTQYF,TGCGCCAGCAGCTTGGACCCAGTGGACAGGGGCACAGATACGCAGTATTTT
.,TRBV7-9,TRBJ2-6,.,CASSSPLGTGANVLTF,TGTGCCAGCAGCTCGCCCCTGGGGACTGGGGCCAACGTCCTGACTTTC